The 18 T cell receptor beta chains below were found in one sample sequenced in a study of T cells in localized non-small cell lung cancer. Profiling relied on immunoSEQ multiplex PCR, and the TCRdb table lists in-frame clones only, not all of them. The sample records about 40,000 clones, approximately 81% being singletons. The sample consisted of peripheral blood mononuclear cells, taken before any cancer treatment. The source of these receptors is a male donor older than 55 with stage II lung adenocarcinoma.

The chain is built from TRBV5-6 and TRBJ2-1; tentatively, D is TRBD2 (5 bases). CDR3 length: 15 residues. Between the trimmed V and J ends, which lost 2 bases and 5 bases, there was a span of 14 bases. Germline V CDR1 and CDR2: SGHDT, YYEEEE. CDR3 DNA sequence: TGTGCCAGCAGCTTTAGCGTCACCTTGCACAATGAGCAGTTCTTC. It codes for CASSFSVTLHNEQFF.

V and J are TRBV28 and TRBJ1-2; D perhaps matches TRBD1 (6 bases). Trimming pared 3 bases from V and 1 base from J, leaving 21 bases between. The CDR3 sequence is 18 residues long. Per the germline V gene, CDR1 is MDHEN and CDR2 is SYDVKM. DNA of the CDR3: TGTGCCAGCAGTTTGGGGGGGGTGACAGGCTTACTTAACTATGGCTACACCTTC. Its translation: CASSLGGVTGLLNYGYTF.

The chain combines TRBV7-2 with TRBJ2-5; the D gene is possibly TRBD1 (5 bases). V was cut by 3 bases and J by 1 base, with 15 bases left in between. The CDR3 has 16 residues. Germline loops: CDR1 SGHTA, CDR2 FQGNSA. CDR3 in amino acids: CASSLGDRVPQETQYF. The CDR3 DNA sequence: TGTGCCAGCAGCTTGGGCGACAGAGTACCCCAAGAGACCCAGTACTTC.

This clone was observed a handful of times. The chain links TRBV19 to TRBJ2-1; D could derive from TRBD1 or TRBD2 (5 bases each). Trimming left V 0 bases short and J 7 bases short, with 7 bases between. Germline CDR1 reads LNHDA; CDR2 reads SQIVND (reference sequence). The CDR3 length is 13 residues. Here the CDR3 DNA reads TGTGCCAGTAGTATAGATGGGGGTAATGAGCAGTTCTTC. This translates into CASSIDGGNEQFF.

The chain joins TRBV30 to TRBJ2-2; D unresolved. Germline assignment: CDR1 GTSNPN and CDR2 SVGIG (reference sequence). Trimming left V 0 bases short and J 7 bases short, with 6 bases between. The length of the CDR3 is 12 residues. The CDR3 DNA is TGTGCCTGGAGTGTAAAGGGCGGGGAGCTGTTTTTT. Protein sequence: CAWSVKGGELFF.

The genes are TRBV30 and TRBJ1-2; no firm D call. The CDR3 contains 17 residues. The V end was cut by 5 bases, the J end by 1 base, with 23 bases between. Per the germline V gene, CDR1 is GTSNPN and CDR2 is SVGIG (reference sequence). The CDR3 spells CAWVPLSASFGNYGYTF. The DNA of the CDR3 is TGTGCCTGGGTTCCACTGAGTGCGTCGTTCGGTAACTATGGCTACACCTTC.

V gene TRBV4-2 combines with J gene TRBJ2-7; no reliable D call. V was trimmed by 0 bases and J by 1 base, leaving 16 bases between them. The CDR3 is 17 residues long. The germline gives CDR1 LGHNA, CDR2 YNFKEQ. Here the CDR3 reads CASSQDLSEVGSYEQYF. The CDR3 DNA follows: TGTGCCAGCAGCCAAGATCTGTCAGAGGTCGGGTCCTACGAGCAGTACTTC.

V and J are TRBV6-1 and TRBJ1-2; the D is unclear. V shed 3 bases and J shed 4 bases, with 15 bases lying between them. From germline, CDR1 is MNHNS and CDR2 SASEGT. The CDR3 sequence is 15 residues long. CDR3 protein: CASSEPPRIFYGYTF. The CDR3 bases are TGTGCCAGCAGTGAGCCCCCCCGGATTTTCTATGGCTACACCTTC.

This chain connects TRBV7-9 to TRBJ2-3; no firm D call. The CDR3 length is 14 residues. Trimming removed 2 bases at V and 0 bases at J, with 6 bases between. The germline V gene has CDR1 SEHNR and CDR2 FQNEAQ (reference sequence). CDR3 in amino acids: CASSLSTSTDTQYF. The CDR3 coding sequence is TGTGCCAGCAGCTTATCTACGAGCACAGATACGCAGTATTTT.

In DNA, the CDR3 is TGTGCCAGCAGTTACTCGAGTCAGGGCTTCGAGCAGTACTTC. Translation gives CASSYSSQGFEQYF. The chain uses TRBV6-5 and TRBJ2-7, with a possible D match to TRBD1 (5 bases). Trimming pared 0 bases from V and 6 bases from J, leaving 12 bases between. The CDR3 is 14 amino acids. Germline CDR1 is MNHEY and CDR2 is SVGAGI.

V gene TRBV30 combines with J gene TRBJ1-2; TRBD1 aligns across 8 bases. The CDR3 spans 16 residues. Looked up from germline, CDR1 is GTSNPN and CDR2 is SVGIG (reference sequence). V was pared by 3 bases and J by 1 base, with 10 bases of the junction left unmatched. CDR3 sequence: CAWSGSGGNFNYGYTF. In DNA form, the CDR3 reads TGTGCCTGGAGCGGTTCAGGGGGCAATTTTAACTATGGCTACACCTTC.

The chain employs TRBV28 and TRBJ1-2, with 9 bases aligning to TRBD1. The CDR3 covers 14 residues. Per germline, CDR1 MDHEN and CDR2 SYDVKM. Trimming removed 4 bases from V and 9 bases from J; junction bases left unmatched: 9. This chain's CDR3 is CASSWTRDRVSYTF. CDR3 DNA: TGTGCCAGCAGTTGGACCCGGGACAGGGTGAGCTACACCTTC.

The chain joins TRBV7-2 to TRBJ1-1; D ambiguous. The CDR3 spans 13 residues. Germline CDR1 and CDR2: SGHTA and FQGNSA. With 4 bases removed from V and 4 bases from J, the gap between germline ends came to 10 bases. In DNA form, the CDR3 reads TGTGCCAGCAGCTATGGGGTGGGCACTGAAGCTTTCTTT. As protein: CASSYGVGTEAFF.

This chain connects TRBV28 to TRBJ1-5, with 7 bases fitting TRBD1. Per the germline V gene, CDR1 is MDHEN and CDR2 is SYDVKM. The trim removed 11 bases at V and 5 bases at J, leaving 15 bases unmatched. This CDR3 has 15 amino acids. The CDR3 coding sequence is TGTGCCGGGGGAAGAGGGGGCGAAATGCATCAGCCCCAGCATTTT. This translates into CAGGRGGEMHQPQHF. Looking up the rest from reference TRBV28 and TRBJ1-5 gives the full variable domain: DVKVTQSSRYLVKRTGEKVFLECVQDMDHENMFWYRQDPGLGLRLIYFSYDVKMKEKGDIPEGYSVSREKKERFSLILESASTNQTSMYLCAGGRGGEMHQPQHFGDGTRLSIL.

The genes are TRBV29-1 and TRBJ1-3; D perhaps matches TRBD1 (6 bases). The CDR3 has 11 amino acids. The V gene lost 7 bases and the J gene lost 7 bases, with 11 bases spanning the gap. The germline CDR1 and CDR2 sequences are SQVTM and ANQGSEA. CDR3 DNA sequence: TGCAGCGCCGGTACAGGGAACACCATATATTTT. This codes for CSAGTGNTIYF. The entire variable domain, with the rest obtained from reference TRBV29-1 and TRBJ1-3, is as follows: SAVISQKPSRDICQRGTSLTIQCQVDSQVTMMFWYRQQPGQSLTLIATANQGSEATYESGFVIDKFPISRPNLTFSTLTVSNMSPEDSSIYLCSAGTGNTIYFGEGSWLTVV.

The chain couples TRBV5-1 to TRBJ2-3, with D possibly being TRBD2 (6 bases). The V end was cut by 7 bases, the J end by 4 bases, with 16 bases between. Looked up from germline, CDR1 is SGHRS and CDR2 is YFSETQ. The CDR3 loop spans 14 amino acids. Written as DNA, the CDR3 is TGCGCCAGCTCAGCTGGCGGGGACGCAGATACGCAGTATTTT. Translated, it gives CASSAGGDADTQYF.

The chain links TRBV6-5 to TRBJ1-2, with 7 bases matching TRBD1. Germline V gene sequence: CDR1 MNHEY, CDR2 SVGAGI. The CDR3 is made up of 15 amino acids. V lost 7 bases, J lost 8 bases, and 16 bases stayed unmatched. CDR3 DNA sequence: TGTGCCAGCACACCGTACAGGGGTCAGTCAGGAGGCTACACCTTC. Translation: CASTPYRGQSGGYTF.

This sequence joins TRBV28 and TRBJ1-4; D possibly corresponds to TRBD1 (5 bases). Germline V gene lookup returns CDR1 MDHEN and CDR2 SYDVKM. The germline V and J ends were trimmed by 6 bases and 5 bases, with 16 bases remaining between them. This CDR3 has 15 residues. In DNA, the CDR3 is TGTGCCAGCAGAACCGGGACCCTGGTCAATGAAAAACTGTTTTTT. Translated: CASRTGTLVNEKLFF.